Detailed here is one TCR beta chain. The time point here: baseline, week 1 (first vaccination visit). Noted treatment: pre-vaccination baseline after standard-of-care therapy. This entry is derived from a study of a mutant IDH1 vaccine in newly diagnosed glioma. Data came from immunoSEQ multiplex PCR; TCRdb stores just in-frame clones and leaves some out. Of 20,000 to 25,000 clones in the sample, about 85% are singletons; the top ten hold about 5%. There are 16 residues in the CDR3. Germline V gene data show CDR1 as SGHNT and CDR2 as YYREEE (reference sequence). The junction had 6 bases not matched to a gene; V was cut back by 5 bases and J by 1 base.

The TCR was taken from a man in his forties or fifties with glioma. Material: PBMCs, obtained from a glioma patient treated with radiotherapy, temozolomide or both. V is TRBV5-4 and J is TRBJ1-1, with TRBD1 identical over 12 bases. CDR3 sequence (DNA): TGTGCCAGCAGGTTCAAGGGACAGGGGGCGAACACTGAAGCTTTCTTT. As protein: CASRFKGQGANTEAFF.